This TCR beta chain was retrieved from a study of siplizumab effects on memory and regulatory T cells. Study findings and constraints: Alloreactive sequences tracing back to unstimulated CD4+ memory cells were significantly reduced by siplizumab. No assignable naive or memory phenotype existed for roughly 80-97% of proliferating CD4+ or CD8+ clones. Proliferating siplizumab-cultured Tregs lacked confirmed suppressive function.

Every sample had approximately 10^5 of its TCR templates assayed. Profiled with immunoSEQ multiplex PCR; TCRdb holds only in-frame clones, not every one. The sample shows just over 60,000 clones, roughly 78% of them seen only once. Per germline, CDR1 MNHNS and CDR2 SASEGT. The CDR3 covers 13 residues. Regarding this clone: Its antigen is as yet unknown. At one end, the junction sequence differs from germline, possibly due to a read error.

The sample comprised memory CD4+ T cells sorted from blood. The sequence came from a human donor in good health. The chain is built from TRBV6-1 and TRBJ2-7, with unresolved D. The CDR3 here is CASSEGNTYEQYF. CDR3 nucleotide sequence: TGTGCCAGCAGCGAAGGGAATACCTACGAGCAGTACTTC.